These 17 T cell receptor beta chains came from one sample sequenced in a study of shared clonotypes between healthy human individuals. The naive CD8 population came from CD45RO-negative cells selected for CCR7, without terminally differentiated effector memory CD45RA+ cells. Assay used: immunoSEQ multiplex PCR; TCRdb lists only in-frame clones, some missing. The profile shows some 1,900,000 clones, approximately 94% of them singletons. Sequencing was done on a sample of naive CD8+ T cells sorted from blood. The receptors here all came from a man aged 18-30 years in good health.

This sequence joins TRBV27 and TRBJ2-3; tentative D call: TRBD1 (5 bases). V lost 3 bases to trimming and J lost 0 bases, with 13 bases between them. Looked up from germline, CDR1 is MNHEY and CDR2 is SMNVEV (reference sequence). This CDR3 has 16 amino acids. The CDR3 coding sequence is TGTGCCAGCAGTTTGAGTTGGGGCCACAGCACAGATACGCAGTATTTT. It specifies CASSLSWGHSTDTQYF.

This sequence joins TRBV7-2 and TRBJ2-7, with 16 bases aligning to TRBD2. This CDR3 contains 16 residues. Germline CDR1 reads SGHTA; CDR2 reads FQGNSA. V gave up 5 bases and J gave up 5 bases; unmatched junction bases: 6. In DNA form, the CDR3 reads TGTGCCAGCAGCACCGGGACTAGCGGGAGGGACCACGAGCAGTACTTC. Translation: CASSTGTSGRDHEQYF.

The chain combines TRBV4-1 with TRBJ2-7; D perhaps matches TRBD2 (5 bases). The ends were cut back, 2 bases at V and 2 bases at J, with 16 bases in the middle. Germline assignment: CDR1 MGHRA and CDR2 YSYEKL. The CDR3 is 16 residues long. CDR3 coding DNA: TGCGCCAGCAGCCAAATGGGGTGGGAGAGGACCTACGAGCAGTACTTC. It specifies CASSQMGWERTYEQYF.

The chain couples TRBV6-6 to TRBJ2-7; D ambiguous. Germline values: CDR1 MNHNY, CDR2 SVGAGI (reference sequence). The CDR3 has 12 amino acids. V lost 7 bases to trimming and J lost 2 bases, with 9 bases between them. CDR3 DNA: TGTGCCAGCAACCCGGGCACCTACGAGCAGTACTTC. Encoded protein: CASNPGTYEQYF.

This clone has a single count. V usage is TRBV19 and J usage is TRBJ2-7; tentative D call: TRBD1 (5 bases). Trimming removed 5 bases at V and 5 bases at J, with 19 bases between. Per the germline V gene, CDR1 is LNHDA and CDR2 is SQIVND (reference sequence). The CDR3 has 15 residues. The CDR3 reads CASSSMKGLLHEQYF. CDR3 DNA: TGTGCCAGTAGTTCCATGAAGGGGCTACTCCACGAGCAGTACTTC.

The chain joins TRBV4-1 to TRBJ2-3; D is ambiguous. Germline CDR1 MGHRA, CDR2 YSYEKL. Trimming cost V 1 base and J 0 bases, with 11 bases left between them. This CDR3 is 16 amino acids long. The CDR3 DNA follows: TGCGCCAGCAGCCAAGTGCAAGCCCGAAGCACAGATACGCAGTATTTT. Translation gives CASSQVQARSTDTQYF.

The chain links TRBV2 to TRBJ2-5, with D perhaps TRBD2 (5 bases). The better agreement between TRBJ2-7 and the DNA end casts doubt on the J call. The germline V gene encodes CDR1 SNHLY and CDR2 FYNNEI. The CDR3 runs 15 residues. CDR3: CATSWAAAQFYEQYF. The DNA of the CDR3 is TGTGCCACCTCCTGGGCAGCGGCTCAATTCTACGAGCAGTACTTC.

This chain joins TRBV27 and TRBJ2-7; 7 nucleotides align to TRBD2. This CDR3 contains 13 residues. V was clipped by 5 bases and J by 4 bases; unmatched bases: 5. The germline gives CDR1 MNHEY, CDR2 SMNVEV (reference sequence). The CDR3 spells CASSTRTRYEQYF. CDR3 nucleotide sequence: TGTGCCAGCAGTACTAGGACTAGGTACGAGCAGTACTTC.

The gene calls are TRBV14 and TRBJ1-6; the match to TRBD1 covers 8 bases. Trimming at V came to 4 bases and at J to 10 bases, leaving 6 bases not matched to a gene. Germline CDR1 SGHDN, CDR2 FVKESK. CDR3 length: 14 amino acids. In nucleotides, the CDR3 is TGTGCCAGCAGCCCAGCGACAGGGGACTCACCCCTCCACTTT. Translated: CASSPATGDSPLHF.

The CDR3 coding sequence is TGTGCCAGCAGCTTAGGGGTTTTACTTACTAGCACAGATACGCAGTATTTT. This encodes CASSLGVLLTSTDTQYF. The V and J genes are TRBV7-9 and TRBJ2-3; no firm D call. Germline V gives CDR1 SEHNR, CDR2 FQNEAQ (reference sequence). V lost 1 base to trimming and J lost 0 bases, with 14 bases between them. The CDR3 totals 17 residues.

The J gene is TRBJ2-3, the V gene TRBV7-9; 8 nucleotides align to TRBD2. V lost 5 bases to trimming and J lost 3 bases; unmatched junction nucleotides: 10. This CDR3 region has 16 residues. CDR1 is SEHNR and CDR2 is FQNEAQ in the germline V gene (reference sequence). The CDR3 DNA is TGTGCCAGCAGCCGTTTGGGCGGGGGGAAGACAGATACGCAGTATTTT. Protein: CASSRLGGGKTDTQYF.

The chain employs TRBV6-5 and TRBJ2-5, with unresolved D. V was pared by 4 bases and J by 2 bases, with 14 bases between. This CDR3 contains 15 residues. Germline V gene data show CDR1 as MNHEY and CDR2 as SVGAGI. This chain's CDR3 is CASSFSPELQETQYF. In DNA form, the CDR3 reads TGTGCCAGCAGTTTCTCACCAGAGCTACAAGAGACCCAGTACTTC.

The V and J genes are TRBV9 and TRBJ1-1; possible D gene TRBD1, 6 bases. The V end was cut by 4 bases, the J end by 6 bases, with 10 bases between. CDR1 SGDLS and CDR2 YYNGEE come from the germline V gene. The CDR3 totals 12 residues. The CDR3 is CASSPGVAEAFF. Written as DNA, the CDR3 is TGTGCCAGCAGCCCAGGGGTGGCTGAAGCTTTCTTT.

As regards this clone: At the DNA level, this CDR3 is encoded by other sequences in the same sample as well. The J gene is TRBJ2-7, the V gene TRBV5-6; D might be TRBD2 (6 bases). CDR3 length equals 15 residues. In germline, CDR1 is SGHDT, CDR2 YYEEEE. Trimming cost V 5 bases and J 2 bases, with 17 bases left between them. This chain's CDR3 is CASSLEGQATYEQYF. The CDR3 DNA follows: TGTGCCAGCAGTCTGGAGGGGCAGGCAACCTACGAGCAGTACTTC.

The gene calls are TRBV27 and TRBJ2-1; D uncertain. This CDR3 is built from 12 residues. Germline CDR1 reads MNHEY; CDR2 reads SMNVEV (reference sequence). The V end was cut by 6 bases, the J end by 2 bases, with 5 bases between. CDR3 region: CASSRTYNEQFF. The DNA of the CDR3 is TGTGCCAGCAGCCGGACCTACAATGAGCAGTTCTTC.

A note on this clone: The same CDR3 arises from other DNA sequences in this sample as well. V is TRBV27 and J is TRBJ2-7; D is perhaps TRBD2 (6 bases). V lost 5 bases and J lost 4, with 12 bases in between. Germline CDR1 and CDR2: MNHEY and SMNVEV (reference sequence). This CDR3 is built from 13 residues. For the CDR3, the DNA is TGTGCCAGCAGTCCCTCGAGCGGGTACGAGCAGTACTTC. Protein sequence: CASSPSSGYEQYF.

The CDR3: CASSSLQGMTQPQHF. In DNA, the CDR3 is TGTGCCAGCAGTTCCCTCCAGGGTATGACACAGCCCCAGCATTTT. The chain is built from TRBV27 and TRBJ1-5, with D possibly TRBD1 on 5 matching bases. The germline V and J ends were trimmed by 4 bases and 7 bases, with 17 bases remaining between them. Germline loops: CDR1 MNHEY, CDR2 SMNVEV (reference sequence). The CDR3 length is 15 residues.